This T cell receptor (beta chain) appears in the sequencing data of a study of T cells in women clearing cervical HPV infection. Across the whole study: Controls were women whose single incident HPV16 infection cleared within 12 months without precancer or cancer.

Concerning this clone itself: The sequenced fragment ends 3 residues before the CDR3 boundary, so the rest is inferred from the germline J gene.

Assay used: immunoSEQ multiplex PCR; TCRdb lists only in-frame clones, some missing. This table lists around 29,000 clones. The CDR3 spans 15 residues. Germline V gene sequence: CDR1 SNHLY, CDR2 FYNNEI. V dropped 6 bases and J dropped 5 bases, with 14 bases sitting between them. This rearrangement joins TRBV2 to TRBJ2-6; possibly TRBD2 for D (6 bases). The sample taken for sequencing was blood buffy coat. The sequence was collected from a woman aged 18 to 75 with a cervical HPV16 infection that either progressed to CIN3+ or cleared (not recorded which). CDR3 bases read: TGTGCCAGCAGCGAGCCGCGGGGCCGGGCCAACGTC. Its translation is CASSEPRGRANV. The whole CDR3 sequence reads CASSEPRGRANVLTF.